This T cell receptor beta chain was identified during a study of blood T cell repertoires in COVID-19. The overall study: Donors in the United States, Italy and Spain gave samples during acute or convalescent COVID-19. PBMCs, B-cell-depleted T cells, or T cells were the source of the cDNA or gDNA that made up the material.

The CDR3 length is 15 residues. Germline CDR1 reads MGHRA; CDR2 reads YSYEKL. Deletions cut 0 bases from V and 4 bases from J, with 12 bases between. Original analysis: Estimation of nucleated cell counts was performed using reference gene primer amplification. Libraries were prepared by immunoSEQ multiplex PCR; TCRdb keeps only in-frame clonotypes and omits some of them. The DNA gave D and trimming, while V, J and clone size come from that table. This sample has 75,000 to 95,000 clones; roughly 80% occur once, and the top ten carry 15% to 20%. This receptor was taken from a man aged 80 or over with active or convalescent COVID-19. This sequence joins TRBV4-1 and TRBJ1-2; D gene ambiguous. The sample taken for sequencing was peripheral blood. In nucleotides, the CDR3 is TGCGCCAGCAGCCAAGATCAGACTGTCCTCTATGGCTACACCTTC. This encodes CASSQDQTVLYGYTF.